This TCR beta chain was captured by sequencing in a study of T and B cells in COVID-19 patients. Overall study: COVID-19 patients gave peripheral blood either during active infection or after recovery. At median age roughly 35 years, recovered patients were younger than active-infection patients at about 62.

TRB was amplified from approximately 250-500 ng of blood genomic DNA. The CDR3 is 12 amino acids. Trimming cost V 4 bases and J 6 bases, with 9 bases left between them. TRB rearrangements were amplified by multiplex PCR with BIOMED2 TRB-A/B primers. In TCRdb, the multiplex PCR reads were re-called with MiXCR into one record per CDR3 protein. The sample has 7,500 to 8,500 distinct CDR3 sequences; roughly two fifths are singletons. The source is a human donor who had recovered from COVID-19. Source material: blood. This rearrangement joins TRBV12-3 or TRBV12-4 to TRBJ1-2; weak D call: TRBD1 (6 bases). The CDR3 protein is CASSSPGDGYTF. CDR3 nucleotide sequence: TGTGCCAGCAGTTCACCAGGGGATGGCTACACCTTC.